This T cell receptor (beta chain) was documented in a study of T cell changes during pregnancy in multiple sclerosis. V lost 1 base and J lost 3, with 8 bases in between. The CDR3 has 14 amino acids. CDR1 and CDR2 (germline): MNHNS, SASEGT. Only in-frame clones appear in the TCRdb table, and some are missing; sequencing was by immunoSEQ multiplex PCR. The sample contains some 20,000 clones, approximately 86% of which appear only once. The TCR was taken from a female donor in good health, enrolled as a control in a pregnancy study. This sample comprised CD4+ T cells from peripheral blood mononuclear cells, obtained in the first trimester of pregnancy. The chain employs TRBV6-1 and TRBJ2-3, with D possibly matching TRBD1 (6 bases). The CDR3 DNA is TGTGCCAGCAGTGAAGTGCAGGGGACAGATACGCAGTATTTT. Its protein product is CASSEVQGTDTQYF.